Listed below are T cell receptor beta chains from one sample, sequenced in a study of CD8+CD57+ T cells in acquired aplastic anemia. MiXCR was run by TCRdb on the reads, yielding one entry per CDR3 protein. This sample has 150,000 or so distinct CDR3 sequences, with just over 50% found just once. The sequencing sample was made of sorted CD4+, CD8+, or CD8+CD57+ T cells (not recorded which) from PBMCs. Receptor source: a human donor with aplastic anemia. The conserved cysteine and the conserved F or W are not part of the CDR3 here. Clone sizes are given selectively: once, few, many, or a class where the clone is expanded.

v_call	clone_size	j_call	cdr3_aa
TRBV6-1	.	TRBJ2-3	ASKASTDTQY
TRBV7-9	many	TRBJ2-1	ASSPRLAGGPTEQF
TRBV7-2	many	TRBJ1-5	ASSYQDRVIGQPQH
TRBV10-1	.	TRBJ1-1	ASSERTTANTEAF
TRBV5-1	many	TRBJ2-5	ASSLAPMTGETQY
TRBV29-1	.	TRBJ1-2	SVALGQGMGYT
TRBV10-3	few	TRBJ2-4	ATSVTSGALIKNIQY
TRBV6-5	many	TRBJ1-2	ASSLSPASYGYT
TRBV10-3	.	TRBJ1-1	AISDNSASEAF
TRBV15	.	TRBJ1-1	ATSRDIMNTEAF
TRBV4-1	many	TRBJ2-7	ASSQVVGDSYEQY
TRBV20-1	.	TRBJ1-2	SARALQGYGYT
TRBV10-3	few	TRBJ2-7	AISVTGQTYEQY
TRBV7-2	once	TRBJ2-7	ASSVPGDYEQY
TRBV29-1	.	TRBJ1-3	SVEEVTGNTIY
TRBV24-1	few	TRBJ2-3	ATSDATSGALTDTQY
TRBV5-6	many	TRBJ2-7	ASSTSGVSYEQY
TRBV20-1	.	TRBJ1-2	SARPQGGGSNYGYT
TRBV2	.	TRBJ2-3	ASSERPTDTQY
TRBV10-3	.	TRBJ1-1	ASSELGGTAF
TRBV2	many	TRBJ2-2	ASSEPNQGRSSTGELF
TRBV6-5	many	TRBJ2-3	ASTAATDTQY
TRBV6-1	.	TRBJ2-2	ASSRTGGDTGELF
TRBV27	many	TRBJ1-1	ASSSSRRHTEAF
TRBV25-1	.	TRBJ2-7	ASTGWGSSYEQY
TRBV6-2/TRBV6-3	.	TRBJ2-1	ASRAWWGGLEQF